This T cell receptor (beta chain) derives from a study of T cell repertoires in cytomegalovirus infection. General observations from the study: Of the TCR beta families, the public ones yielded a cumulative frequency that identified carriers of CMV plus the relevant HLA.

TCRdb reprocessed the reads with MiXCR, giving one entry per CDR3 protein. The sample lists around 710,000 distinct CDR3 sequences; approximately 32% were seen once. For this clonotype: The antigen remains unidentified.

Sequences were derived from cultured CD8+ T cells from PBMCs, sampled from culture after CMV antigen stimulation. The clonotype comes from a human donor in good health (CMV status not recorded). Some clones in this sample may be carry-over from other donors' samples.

In DNA form, the CDR3 reads TGTGCCAGCAGTTTTATGGACAGGGGAGAATACAATGAGCAGTTCTTC. It is translated as CASSFMDRGEYNEQFF. The rearrangement uses TRBV28 and TRBJ2-1, with 9 bases that match TRBD1. In germline, CDR1 is MDHEN, CDR2 SYDVKM. With V trimmed by 3 bases and J by 4 bases, 7 bases remained unmatched. The CDR3 length is 16 residues.